The source of this TCR beta chain is a study of regulatory T cells in long-lasting Graves disease. Study-level results: Few sampled subjects may have lowered accuracy.

The CDR3 loop spans 15 amino acids. The germline V gene encodes CDR1 MNHNS and CDR2 SASEGT. Trimming pared 2 bases from V and 0 bases from J, leaving 8 bases between. A few counts support this clonotype. Antigen specificity is unknown. The time point denotes: persistent/refractory GD, antithyroid drugs over 5 years with positive TRAb. From RNA extracted from PBMCs, the TCR library was made. Diagnosing Graves' disease relied on the American Thyroid Association guidelines. To make TCR beta libraries, researchers used iRepertoire HTBI primers and Arm-PCR of CDR3 regions. One entry per CDR3 protein, called by TCRdb with MiXCR from the multiplex PCR reads. Of hundreds of thousands of distinct CDR3 sequences in the sample, less than 25% were seen once.

Sample: peripheral blood mononuclear cells (PBMCs), taken when the disease was refractory, from a patient treated with antithyroid drugs. The sequence derives from a female donor with Graves disease. The chain carries TRBV6-1 and TRBJ2-1; D is unresolved. CDR3 protein: CASSETPVSYNEQFF. The CDR3 DNA reads TGTGCCAGCAGTGAAACTCCAGTCTCCTACAATGAGCAGTTCTTC.